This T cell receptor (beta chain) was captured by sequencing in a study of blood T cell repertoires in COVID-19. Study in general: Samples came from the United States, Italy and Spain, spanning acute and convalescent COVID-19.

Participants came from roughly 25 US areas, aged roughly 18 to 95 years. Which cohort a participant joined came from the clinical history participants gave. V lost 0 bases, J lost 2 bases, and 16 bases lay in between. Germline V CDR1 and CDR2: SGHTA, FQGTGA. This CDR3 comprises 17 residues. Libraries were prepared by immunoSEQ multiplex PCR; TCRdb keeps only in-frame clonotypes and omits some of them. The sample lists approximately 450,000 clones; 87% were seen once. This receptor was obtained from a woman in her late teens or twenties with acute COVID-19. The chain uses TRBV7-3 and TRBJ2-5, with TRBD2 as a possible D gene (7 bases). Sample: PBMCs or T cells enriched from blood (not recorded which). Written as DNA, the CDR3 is TGTGCCAGCAGCTTAACTGGGAGCGGGACACGGCAAGAGACCCAGTACTTC. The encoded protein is CASSLTGSGTRQETQYF.